Presented here are 19 T cell receptor beta chains from one specimen sequenced in a study of cytotoxic CD8 clonotypes in ibrutinib-treated CLL. The assay was immunoSEQ multiplex PCR, and TCRdb's table has in-frame clones only and misses some. This table holds about 120,000 clones, roughly 57% found once. The sequencing used PBMCs, collected after 24 months of ibrutinib treatment. The origin of the receptors is a human donor with chronic lymphocytic leukemia.

This clone occurred a few times. The chain couples TRBV10-2 to TRBJ2-7; maybe TRBD2 (6 bases). V was cut by 3 bases and J by 6 bases, with 15 bases left in between. The CDR3 extends over 14 amino acids. Germline CDR1 reads WSHSY; CDR2 reads SAAADI. CDR3 sequence: CASSDVGGRGEQYF. CDR3 nucleotides: TGCGCCAGCAGTGACGTGGGAGGTAGAGGCGAGCAGTACTTC.

A few counts support this clone. Its ends do not fully match the called genes, so a read error is possible. The CDR3 reads CASSLASGTEVFF. CDR3 DNA sequence: TGCGCCAGCAGCTTGGCCAGCGGGACTGAAGTTTTCTTT. V and J are TRBV5-1 and TRBJ1-1, with TRBD1 as a possible D gene (5 bases). Germline CDR1 SGHRS, CDR2 YFSETQ. This CDR3 spans 13 amino acids.

The chain couples TRBV29-1 to TRBJ1-2; no clear D gene. Trimming removed 6 bases at V and 8 bases at J, with 22 bases between. CDR3 length: 14 residues. The germline V gene has CDR1 SQVTM and CDR2 ANQGSEA. The CDR3 bases are TGCAGCGTGTTAACGGACCGGGAGTTGGAGGGCTACACCTTC. As protein: CSVLTDRELEGYTF.

V gene TRBV6-4 combines with J gene TRBJ2-3; tentative D call: TRBD1 (5 bases). This CDR3 has 14 residues. V was pared by 4 bases and J by 3 bases, with 11 bases between. From germline, CDR1 is MRHNA and CDR2 SNTAGT. The CDR3 is CASSARVGTDTQYF. DNA for the CDR3: TGTGCCAGCAGTGCCAGGGTAGGAACAGATACGCAGTATTTT.

Only a few counts were recorded for this clone. This rearrangement joins TRBV18 to TRBJ2-5; no reliable D call. V was pared by 6 bases and J by 3 bases, with 5 bases between. CDR3 size: 11 residues. CDR1 and CDR2 from the germline V gene are KGHSH and LQKENI. The CDR3 coding sequence is TGTGCCAGCTCGGATAAAGAGACCCAGTACTTC. It yields the protein CASSDKETQYF.

This chain uses TRBV11-3 with TRBJ1-1; D uncertain. The CDR3 runs 15 residues. V lost 2 bases and J lost 6, with 16 bases in between. Germline values: CDR1 SGHNT, CDR2 YENEEA. This CDR3 is CASSLSGLVDAEAFF. In DNA, the CDR3 is TGTGCCAGCAGCTTATCGGGGTTGGTCGACGCTGAAGCTTTCTTT. Looking up the rest from reference TRBV11-3 and TRBJ1-1 gives the full variable domain: EAGVVQSPRYKIIEKKQPVAFWCNPISGHNTLYWYLQNLGQGPELLIRYENEEAVDDSQLPKDRFSAERLKGVDSTLKIQPAELGDSAVYLCASSLSGLVDAEAFFGQGTRLTVV.

The gene calls are TRBV2 and TRBJ1-1; 7 bases fit TRBD1. CDR1 and CDR2 (germline): SNHLY, FYNNEI. V lost 7 bases and J lost 0; bases outside the gene matches: 11. This CDR3 is built from 16 residues. The DNA of the CDR3 is TGTGCCAGCAACGCGTACAGGGGACTAATGAACACTGAAGCTTTCTTT. Translating it yields CASNAYRGLMNTEAFF.

The chain combines TRBV7-8 with TRBJ2-7; D gene uncertain. Germline V CDR1 and CDR2: SGHVS, FQNEAQ. Trimming took 1 base from V and 3 from J, leaving 13 bases between them. The length of the CDR3 is 15 residues. The CDR3 DNA reads as TGTGCCAGCAGCTTAGGGATCGGGTCGGTCTACGAGCAGTACTTC. Translation gives CASSLGIGSVYEQYF.

This clone came up a few times. The chain uses TRBV19 and TRBJ2-4, with D maybe TRBD1 (5 bases). Germline CDR1 and CDR2: LNHDA and SQIVND (reference sequence). This CDR3 comprises 13 residues. With 6 bases removed from V and 6 bases from J, the gap between germline ends came to 12 bases. The CDR3 DNA reads as TGTGCCAGTAGGTCGCAGGGTGGAAACATTCAGTACTTC. This translates into CASRSQGGNIQYF.

The chain joins TRBV7-6 to TRBJ1-4, with 7 nucleotides matching TRBD1. This CDR3 has 16 amino acids. With V trimmed by 4 bases and J by 0 bases, 5 bases remained unmatched. The V gene's germline CDR1 is SGHVS and CDR2 FNYEAQ. CDR3 sequence reads: CASSSQGLATNEKLFF. The DNA of the CDR3 is TGTGCCAGCAGCTCACAGGGGTTGGCAACTAATGAAAAACTGTTTTTT.

The V call is TRBV29-1, the J call TRBJ1-1, with 9 bases matching TRBD1. The length of the CDR3 is 12 residues. The V gene's germline CDR1 is SQVTM and CDR2 ANQGSEA. J lost 6 bases, V lost 7 bases, and 6 bases had no gene match. The DNA of the CDR3 is TGCAGCGCGGGACAGGGAGGAGCTGAAGCTTTCTTT. It codes for CSAGQGGAEAFF.

The chain joins TRBV5-3 to TRBJ1-2, with D uncertain. TRBV5-3 falls under the ORF class, with uncertain function. Trimming shortened V by 6 bases and J by 6 bases, and 12 bases separated the two germline ends. CDR3 length equals 12 residues. CDR3 amino acids: CARTMREHGYTF. The CDR3, as DNA: TGTGCCAGAACCATGCGGGAACATGGCTACACCTTC.

The gene calls are TRBV6-1 and TRBJ1-6; no firm D call. V lost 7 bases and J 10 bases, leaving 11 bases between the germline ends. CDR3 length equals 12 residues. Germline V gives CDR1 MNHNS, CDR2 SASEGT. This chain's CDR3 is CASTYGGSPLHF. As DNA, the CDR3 is TGTGCCAGCACCTATGGCGGGTCACCCCTCCACTTT.

The chain carries TRBV27 and TRBJ1-5; the match to TRBD1 covers 7 bases. From germline, CDR1 is MNHEY and CDR2 SMNVEV (reference sequence). With V trimmed by 5 bases and J by 5 bases, 6 bases remained unmatched. This CDR3 has 14 amino acids. The CDR3 is CASSKRQGDQPQHF. The CDR3 coding sequence is TGTGCCAGCAGTAAACGACAGGGTGATCAGCCCCAGCATTTT.

The chain couples TRBV4-3 to TRBJ1-1, with D perhaps TRBD1 (6 bases). The germline V and J ends were trimmed by 0 bases and 9 bases, with 11 bases remaining between them. The CDR3 has 13 amino acids. Germline loops: CDR1 LGHNA, CDR2 YSLEER. The CDR3 spells CASSQDRGRKAFF. Written as DNA, the CDR3 is TGCGCCAGCAGCCAAGACAGGGGTCGCAAAGCTTTCTTT.

The genes are TRBV6-4 and TRBJ2-1; 8 nucleotides align to TRBD2. This CDR3 contains 15 residues. J gave up 6 bases and V 2 bases, and 6 bases lay outside the gene matches. Germline CDR1 is MRHNA and CDR2 is SNTAGT. The CDR3 spells CASSDTGLGANEQFF. The CDR3, as DNA: TGTGCCAGCAGTGACACGGGACTAGGGGCCAATGAGCAGTTCTTC.

The rearrangement uses TRBV29-1 and TRBJ1-3; D is undetermined. CDR1 and CDR2 from the germline V gene are SQVTM and ANQGSEA. CDR3 length equals 11 residues. Trimming took 2 bases from V and 4 from J, leaving 3 bases between them. The DNA of the CDR3 is TGCAGCGTTGAACAGGGAAACACCATATATTTT. Translation: CSVEQGNTIYF.

This clone was found a few times. The V call is TRBV19, the J call TRBJ2-3; TRBD2 agrees at 9 bases. The germline gives CDR1 LNHDA, CDR2 SQIVND (reference sequence). The CDR3 is 15 amino acids. Trimming cost V 2 bases and J 1 base; bases outside gene matches: 1. The CDR3 sequence: CASSIPSGGTDTQYF. CDR3 nucleotides: TGTGCCAGTAGTATACCTAGCGGGGGCACAGATACGCAGTATTTT. Supplemented by reference TRBV19 and TRBJ2-3, the full variable domain reads DGGITQSPKYLFRKEGQNVTLSCEQNLNHDAMYWYRQDPGQGLRLIYYSQIVNDFQKGDIAEGYSVSREKKESFPLTVTSAQKNPTAFYLCASSIPSGGTDTQYFGPGTRLTVL.

Of note for this clone: Relative to the germline gene, one junction end is altered; a read error may explain this. The genes are TRBV5-1 and TRBJ2-1, with 10 bases lining up with TRBD2. Germline values: CDR1 SGHRS, CDR2 YFSETQ. The CDR3 covers 14 residues. The CDR3 region is CASRPVSGGDEQLF. In DNA form, the CDR3 reads TGCGCCAGCAGACCAGTGAGCGGGGGGGATGAGCAGCTCTTC.